The rows below give T cell receptor beta chains drawn from one sample of a study of circulating CD8 cells and anti-PD-1 response in melanoma. TCRdb re-analysed the reads in MiXCR, keeping a single row per CDR3 protein. The table shows about 1,300 distinct CDR3 sequences, with about a tenth occurring only once. This material consisted of CD8+ T cells from PBMCs, taken at baseline or after one month of anti-PD-1 therapy (not recorded which). The origin of the receptors is a human donor with melanoma. Each CDR3 is given without its conserved first and last residue.

j_gene,v_gene,CDR3aa
TRBJ2-1,TRBV2,ASSELGQGYNEQF
TRBJ2-5,TRBV20-1,SARDRVGIDQWRQETQY
TRBJ1-1,TRBV19,ASSIGNTEAF
TRBJ1-1,TRBV19,ASSIDPRTGVGEAF
TRBJ1-4,TRBV9,ASSVSGTGPGKLF
TRBJ1-4,TRBV29-1,SVERLDHGEKLF
TRBJ2-1,TRBV6-5,ASSPSVGSYNEQF
TRBJ2-7,TRBV2,ASIGGAYEQY
TRBJ2-3,TRBV12-3/TRBV12-4,ASSFSGLAGAQY
TRBJ2-2,TRBV27,ASRIGPLSGELF
TRBJ2-7,TRBV28,ASSVVAGNSYEQY
TRBJ2-5,TRBV2,ASSVLIQETQY
TRBJ1-1,TRBV6-2/TRBV6-3,ASSSPTGTPDTEAF
TRBJ1-2,TRBV7-3,ASSLNEGYGYT
TRBJ2-3,TRBV7-3,ASSLIGPAGELTDTQY
TRBJ2-2,TRBV4-1,ASSQEMRGGELF
TRBJ2-3,TRBV5-5,ASSPSGALPSTDTQY
TRBJ1-2,TRBV6-5,ASSTGQVDWGYT
TRBJ2-5,TRBV7-3,ASSEGGNQETQY
TRBJ1-1,TRBV28,ASTPTVDRDTEAF
TRBJ1-2,TRBV25-1,ASSPASDRYYGYT
TRBJ2-7,TRBV19,ASSVVADEEVYEQY
TRBJ1-5,TRBV19,ASSKTDRGDQPQH
TRBJ2-1,TRBV4-3,ASSQEELAGGEQF
TRBJ1-2,TRBV27,ASSEGGQSYGYT
TRBJ2-7,TRBV18,ASSPFPAQDPAYEQY
TRBJ2-1,TRBV19,ASRLGSGEQF
TRBJ2-1,TRBV19,ASSTLAGVSDEQF
TRBJ2-7,TRBV19,ASTPDGESYEQY
TRBJ2-7,TRBV20-1,SARGQGSYEQY
TRBJ2-7,TRBV2,ASKQGLREQY
TRBJ2-3,TRBV13,ASSLVLDTQY
TRBJ1-5,TRBV19,ASSITGPINQPQH
TRBJ2-7,TRBV27,ASTARGLAGVEEQY
TRBJ2-1,TRBV9,ASGLRDSVPNEQF